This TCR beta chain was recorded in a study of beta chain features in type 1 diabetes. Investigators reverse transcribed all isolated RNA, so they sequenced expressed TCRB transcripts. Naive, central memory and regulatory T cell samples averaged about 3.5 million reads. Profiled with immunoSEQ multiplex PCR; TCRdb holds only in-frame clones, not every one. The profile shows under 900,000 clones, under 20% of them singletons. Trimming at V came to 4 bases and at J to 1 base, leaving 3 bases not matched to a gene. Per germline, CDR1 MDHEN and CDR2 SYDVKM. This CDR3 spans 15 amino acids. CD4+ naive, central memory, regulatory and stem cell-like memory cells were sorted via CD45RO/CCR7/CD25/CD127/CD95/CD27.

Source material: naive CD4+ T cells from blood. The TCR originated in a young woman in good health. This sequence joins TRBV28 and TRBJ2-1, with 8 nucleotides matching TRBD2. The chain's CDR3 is CASSSSGGSYNEQFF. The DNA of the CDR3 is TGTGCCAGCAGTTCGTCGGGGGGGTCCTACAATGAGCAGTTCTTC.